The rows below give T cell receptor beta chains drawn from one sample of a study of blood T cell repertoires in COVID-19. Sequencing was performed with immunoSEQ multiplex PCR; in TCRdb, only in-frame clones are kept and a portion is missing. The top ten hold around 40% of the sample, which has tens of thousands of clones, just over 85% seen once. The sample taken for sequencing was peripheral blood. The receptors were gathered from a human donor in a cohort sampled during active COVID-19. Both conserved end residues are trimmed from each CDR3. Each record gives: clone size, V gene, J gene, CDR3 protein. A clone size is listed for some rows: how often the clone was seen (once, few, many), or a class if it is expanded.

-	TRBV12-3/TRBV12-4	TRBJ2-7	ASRDSSYEQY
-	TRBV2	TRBJ1-5	ASSSDRNQPQH
once	TRBV9	TRBJ2-5	ASSVSSGIQETQY
-	TRBV3-1/TRBV3-2	TRBJ2-1	ASSPQGLLSYNEQF
-	TRBV7-3	TRBJ2-1	ASSSGGYNEQF
-	TRBV5-1	TRBJ2-7	ASSLGGRGNEQY
once	TRBV7-3	TRBJ2-7	ASSTTSGQGNYEQY
once	TRBV28	TRBJ1-2	AAEGGRYGYT
-	TRBV2	TRBJ2-3	ASARQVTDTQY
once	TRBV21-1	TRBJ1-4	ASSKVPFALCELDR
-	TRBV18	TRBJ1-1	ASSPLAQGNTEAF
-	TRBV3-1/TRBV3-2	TRBJ2-5	ASRFGGETQY
few	TRBV7-2	TRBJ2-7	ASSSQRGGKDEQY
-	TRBV28	TRBJ1-5	ASSPGTGNGNQPQH
once	TRBV29-1	TRBJ1-2	SVSGRLRGQGGYT
-	TRBV18	TRBJ2-7	ASSQSGTTGQGPYEQY
-	TRBV2	TRBJ2-4	ASSAGTSPKNIRY
-	TRBV6-2/TRBV6-3	TRBJ1-5	ASSFGQGPQPQH
once	TRBV28	TRBJ2-1	ASSFRRTSGFINEQF
-	TRBV7-6	TRBJ2-3	ASSLMVSGGSDTQY
-	TRBV6-5	TRBJ1-5	ASSTGVDQPQH
-	TRBV5-1	TRBJ2-1	ASSLSLAGYNEQF
-	TRBV28	TRBJ2-5	ASSLVVAKTQY
-	TRBV4-1	TRBJ2-1	ASSQDGGEGIYNEQF
once	TRBV7-9	TRBJ2-1	ASSTGLAGANEQF
-	TRBV18	TRBJ2-1	ASSRTSVYNEQF
-	TRBV11-2	TRBJ2-7	ASSLTSGRASHYEQY
few	TRBV5-1	TRBJ1-4	ASRQTGATNEKLF
-	TRBV7-6	TRBJ1-1	ASSSPGGVNTEAF
-	TRBV19	TRBJ1-5	ASKGQGALVPQH
-	TRBV7-7	TRBJ2-5	ASRPGQKETQY
-	TRBV12-3/TRBV12-4	TRBJ1-1	ASSLVPRSAF
-	TRBV7-9	TRBJ2-1	ANRDSNNEQF
-	TRBV4-1	TRBJ2-1	ASSQGLPYNEQF
-	TRBV9	TRBJ2-3	ASSGTSGSTDTQY
-	TRBV10-3	TRBJ1-4	AISDEGADEKLF
-	TRBV18	TRBJ1-1	ASSREQGARTEAF
few	TRBV6-5	TRBJ2-2	ASSYSNLRGTGELF
-	TRBV28	TRBJ2-1	ATETGTGGFSSYNEQF
-	TRBV10-3	TRBJ1-1	AISETDRGSTEAF
-	TRBV5-1	TRBJ2-1	ASSFLGTSGVPNEQF
-	TRBV4-3	TRBJ2-7	ASSQDRIAEVYEQY
-	TRBV9	TRBJ1-2	ASSVTGQDYGYT
once	TRBV11-2	TRBJ2-2	ASSLVGSGPNTGELF
-	TRBV7-3	TRBJ2-1	ASSFGGLYNEQF
-	TRBV5-5	TRBJ2-7	ASSFTGYEQY
-	TRBV5-4	TRBJ2-1	ASSRSGGQNEQF
-	TRBV5-4	TRBJ2-3	ASIVQGPGGTDTQY
-	TRBV7-3	TRBJ1-6	ASSENAGRYSPLH
once	TRBV3-1/TRBV3-2	TRBJ1-5	ASSQNPQGVFNQPQH